Listed below are T cell receptor beta chains from one sample, sequenced in a study of tumour-infiltrating T cells in Burkitt lymphoma. Profiled with immunoSEQ multiplex PCR; TCRdb holds only in-frame clones, not every one. The table has fewer than 20,000 clones, around four fifths seen once; the top ten hold 2.1%. Input material: tumor tissue. The receptor source for this set is a human donor with diffuse large B-cell lymphoma. The CDR3 runs from the conserved cysteine through the conserved F or W. The D gene is left open where the match is weak. Size is stated for part of the rows, as once, few or many counts, or as a class when the clone is expanded.

TRBJ1-5,TRBV27,.,.,TGTGCCAGCAGTTTAATGGGGGGCTTAAATCAGCCCCAGCATTTT,CASSLMGGLNQPQHF
TRBJ1-1,TRBV4-3,.,.,TGCGCCAGCAGCCACGACGTTGAGAACACTGAAGCTTTCTTT,CASSHDVENTEAFF
TRBJ1-5,TRBV5-5,.,.,TGTGCCAGCAGCTTGTACGGGAATGGCAATCAGCCCCAGCATTTT,CASSLYGNGNQPQHF
TRBJ1-1,TRBV19,.,.,TGTGCCAGTAGTATGGGCCCTTGGGGGACCGAGAACACTGAAGCTTTCTTT,CASSMGPWGTENTEAFF
TRBJ1-2,TRBV7-9,.,.,TGTGCCAGCAGCGCTACAGTTAGCTATGGCTACACCTTC,CASSATVSYGYTF
TRBJ1-1,TRBV29-1,.,.,TGCAGCGTGTCCCTTACACGGGGCTTAGGGAACACTGAAGCTTTCTTT,CSVSLTRGLGNTEAFF
TRBJ1-4,TRBV27,TRBD1,few,TGTGCCAGCAGTTTGGGGCGACAGGGCGTGTCAACTAATGAAAAACTGTTTTTT,CASSLGRQGVSTNEKLFF
TRBJ2-3,TRBV18,.,.,TGTGCCAGCTCACCCGTGCGCACAGATACGCAGTATTTT,CASSPVRTDTQYF
TRBJ2-4,TRBV5-6,.,.,TGTGCCAGCAGCTTGGTTTCGGCTCTAGCCAAAAACATTCAGTACTTC,CASSLVSALAKNIQYF
TRBJ2-7,TRBV18,.,.,TGTGCCAGCTCACCATACGGAAACTCCTACGAGCAGTACTTC,CASSPYGNSYEQYF
TRBJ2-7,TRBV27,TRBD1,.,TGTGCCAGCAGTACGCGGGACAGGGGTTCCGCCGAGCAGTACTTC,CASSTRDRGSAEQYF
TRBJ1-1,TRBV28,.,.,TGTGCCAGCAGTTTAGCGGGGATTGGTGACACTGAAGCTTTCTTT,CASSLAGIGDTEAFF
TRBJ2-7,TRBV27,.,.,TGTGCCAGCAGTCTAAGGGGTCCGACTCCGGTTAATCCCTACGAGCAGTACTTC,CASSLRGPTPVNPYEQYF
TRBJ1-1,TRBV5-1,TRBD1,.,TGCGCCAGCAGCTCAGCCCGGGACAGGAACACTGAAGCTTTCTTT,CASSSARDRNTEAFF
TRBJ1-2,TRBV5-1,TRBD1,.,TGCGCCAGCAGCACAGAGGGACAGACATATGGCTACACCTTC,CASSTEGQTYGYTF
TRBJ2-2,TRBV5-1,TRBD2,.,TGCGCCAGCAGCCCCCGGGCTAGCGGGGGGAACACCGGGGAGCTGTTTTTT,CASSPRASGGNTGELFF
TRBJ2-2,TRBV4-1,.,.,TGCGCCAGCAGCCAAGATCCCGGGGATTTCATGAGGGGGGACACCGGGGAGCTGTTTTTT,CASSQDPGDFMRGDTGELFF
TRBJ1-1,TRBV13,.,.,TGTGCCAGCAGCCGGCAGGGGTACGACACTGAAGCTTTCTTT,CASSRQGYDTEAFF
TRBJ2-2,TRBV6-6,TRBD1,once,TGTGCCAGCATCTGGACAGGCGGCTCGAACACCGGGGAGCTGTTTTTT,CASIWTGGSNTGELFF
TRBJ1-1,TRBV7-2,.,.,TGTGCCAGCAGCTTTAGCACTGAAGCTTTCTTT,CASSFSTEAFF
TRBJ2-1,TRBV5-4,.,.,TGTGCCAGCAGCCCCGACCGGAATGAGCAGTTCTTC,CASSPDRNEQFF
TRBJ2-1,TRBV29-1,TRBD2,.,TGCAGCCCTTTGGGGACTAGCGGGAGCCCCTACAATGAGCAGTTCTTC,CSPLGTSGSPYNEQFF
TRBJ1-1,TRBV11-2,TRBD1,.,TGTGCCAGCAGTCTAGGGATTGACAGGGCGGGGACCCACACTGAAGCTTTCTTT,CASSLGIDRAGTHTEAFF
TRBJ1-1,TRBV18,.,.,TGTGCCATCCCCAAATCAGGACGTGAAGCTTTCTTT,CAIPKSGREAFF
TRBJ2-3,TRBV5-6,TRBD1,.,TGTGCCAGCAGCCCCGAACAGGGGGCCCGGGATCACCCCACAGATACGCAGTATTTT,CASSPEQGARDHPTDTQYF
TRBJ2-3,TRBV11-2,.,.,TGTGCCAGCAGCCCCTACCCTAGCGCTACAGATACGCAGTATTTT,CASSPYPSATDTQYF
TRBJ2-2,TRBV6-5,.,.,TGTGCCAGCAGTTTGAACACCGGGGAGCTGTTTTTT,CASSLNTGELFF
TRBJ2-3,TRBV4-3,.,few,TGCGCCAGCAGCCAAGATACACTGACGCAGTATTTT,CASSQDTLTQYF
TRBJ2-7,TRBV2,TRBD2,few,TGTGCCAGCATCCGCGGGGGATCAACCTACGAGCAGTACTTC,CASIRGGSTYEQYF
TRBJ2-7,TRBV29-1,TRBD2,.,TGCAGCGTTGTACAGACTAGCGGGTATCCCTACGAGCAGTACTTC,CSVVQTSGYPYEQYF
TRBJ2-1,TRBV29-1,.,.,TGCAGCGTCCCAGGGACTGGCATCAATGAGCAGTTCTTC,CSVPGTGINEQFF
TRBJ2-2,TRBV25-1,.,.,TGTGCCAGCACGGCGTGGTCCGGGGAGCTGTTTTTT,CASTAWSGELFF
TRBJ1-2,TRBV6-6,.,few,TGTGCCAGCAGTCCGGAGGAGGGCTTTACTGGCTACACCTTC,CASSPEEGFTGYTF
TRBJ2-1,TRBV29-1,.,.,TGCAGCCATACCCTGCTGGGTGAGCAGTTCTTC,CSHTLLGEQFF
TRBJ2-5,TRBV19,.,.,TGTGCCAGTAGCGACCTGCTGGAGACCCAGTACTTC,CASSDLLETQYF
TRBJ2-7,TRBV9,.,.,TGTGCCAGCAGCCCTTATGGGACTCTGACCTACGAGCAGTACTTC,CASSPYGTLTYEQYF
TRBJ1-1,TRBV5-6,.,.,TGTGCCAGCAGTCCCGAGGGGGTAAAGACTGAAGCTTTCTTT,CASSPEGVKTEAFF
TRBJ2-5,TRBV4-3,.,.,TGCGCCAGCAGCCAAGATCGAGCGTACCAAGAGACCCAGTACTTC,CASSQDRAYQETQYF
TRBJ2-7,TRBV18,.,.,TGTGCCAGCTCACCACCAGGGGGTAAGAACGAGCAGTACTTC,CASSPPGGKNEQYF
TRBJ2-7,TRBV4-3,TRBD1,once,TGCGCCAGCAGCCAAGATCTGGTGACAGGGGCCTACGAGCAGTACTTC,CASSQDLVTGAYEQYF
TRBJ1-6,TRBV19,.,.,TGTGCCAGCCTGAACAGGGTGGGACTGGTTAATTCACCCCTCCACTTT,CASLNRVGLVNSPLHF
TRBJ2-7,TRBV7-2,.,.,TGTGCCAGCAGCCCCCTAACGGGACAGCAGTACTTC,CASSPLTGQQYF
TRBJ1-2,TRBV28,.,.,TGTGCCAGCAGTTTATACGGTGGTATTTATGGCTACACCTTC,CASSLYGGIYGYTF
TRBJ2-3,TRBV4-3,.,.,TGCGCCAGCAGCCAAGTAGCGGCCACCACAGATACGCAGTATTTT,CASSQVAATTDTQYF
TRBJ2-2,TRBV27,.,.,TGTGCCAGCAGTTTATCGTCGGGGTCCGGGGAGCTGTTTTTT,CASSLSSGSGELFF
TRBJ2-5,TRBV9,.,.,TGTGCCAGCAGGTCTGGAGTAGGGGAGACCCAGTACTTC,CASRSGVGETQYF
TRBJ2-1,TRBV15,TRBD1,.,TGTGCCACCAGCAGAGAATGGACAGGGGGAAACAATGAGCAGTTCTTC,CATSREWTGGNNEQFF
TRBJ1-4,TRBV6-6,.,.,TGTGCCAGCACTAACAGACCAGCGGAACTGTTTTTT,CASTNRPAELFF
TRBJ2-7,TRBV6-5,TRBD1,.,TGTGCCAGCCAGGGACAGAAGAGCTCCTACGAGCAGTACTTC,CASQGQKSSYEQYF
TRBJ2-1,TRBV21-1,.,.,TGTGCCAGCAGCAAAGTACTAGCGGGTAACTCCTACAATGAGCAGTTCTTC,CASSKVLAGNSYNEQFF
TRBJ2-7,TRBV10-3,.,.,TGTGCCATCAGTGGAGGGGACGGTACCTACGAGCAGTACTTC,CAISGGDGTYEQYF
TRBJ2-7,TRBV27,TRBD1,.,TGTGCCAGCAGTTTTCTGGGGGGACAGGGCACCTACGAGCAGTACTTC,CASSFLGGQGTYEQYF